The 4 T cell receptor beta chains in this list originate from one sample, sequenced in a study of control samples from healthy donors and cancer patients. The protocol was immunoSEQ multiplex PCR, while the TCRdb copy is restricted to in-frame clones and leaves out a portion. The repertoire includes about 130,000 clones, under 95% of them detected once, and under 2% sits in the top ten. Sequencing input: PBMCs. The receptors derive from a man aged 45-60 years with head and neck cancer.

The V and J genes are TRBV5-5 and TRBJ1-2, with D possibly TRBD1 on 5 matching bases. The V end was cut by 4 bases, the J end by 2 bases, with 12 bases between. From germline, CDR1 is SGHKS and CDR2 YYEKEE (reference sequence). The CDR3 is made up of 14 amino acids. The CDR3, as DNA: TGTGCCAGCAGCCCAGTCAGGGTCAACTATGGCTACACCTTC. This gives the protein CASSPVRVNYGYTF.

This chain connects TRBV6-6 to TRBJ2-3; D unclear. Trimming cost V 0 bases and J 2 bases, with 6 bases left between them. The CDR3 consists of 14 residues. Germline CDR1 is MNHNY and CDR2 is SVGAGI (reference sequence). The CDR3 coding sequence is TGTGCCAGCAGTTACTCGACACTCACAGATACGCAGTATTTT. This encodes CASSYSTLTDTQYF.

The V call is TRBV7-8, the J call TRBJ2-3; tentatively, D is TRBD2 (5 bases). Germline V gene sequence: CDR1 SGHVS, CDR2 FQNEAQ. This CDR3 spans 14 amino acids. Trimming removed 4 bases from V and 5 bases from J, with 13 bases in between. DNA for the CDR3: TGTGCCAGCAGCTCTACACAGCGGAGAGATACGCAGTATTTT. Encoded protein: CASSSTQRRDTQYF.

This chain joins TRBV18 and TRBJ1-1; TRBD1 is a possible D gene (5 bases). Germline CDR1 reads KGHSH; CDR2 reads LQKENI. The CDR3 length is 16 residues. Trimming cost V 3 bases and J 0 bases, with 14 bases left between them. The CDR3 protein is CASSPRQQALNTEAFF. The CDR3, as DNA: TGTGCCAGCTCACCCAGACAGCAAGCTTTGAACACTGAAGCTTTCTTT.